This is a list of T cell receptor beta chains from one sample in a study of vaccination and CD4 T cells after COVID-19. TCRdb recomputed calls from the PCR reads with MiXCR, one row per CDR3 protein. This table has about 7,000 distinct CDR3 sequences, approximately 33% appearing once. No antigen has been assigned to these receptors. Source material: CD4+ T cells from blood, cultured in vitro. Receptors originate from a human donor in good health. CDR3s include the opening cysteine and the closing phenylalanine or tryptophan. The D gene is left open where the match is weak. A clone size is listed for some rows: how often the clone was seen (once, few, many), or a class if it is expanded.

clone size | J gene | CDR3 length | D gene | V gene | CDR3 DNA | CDR3 protein
. | TRBJ1-2 | 14 | . | TRBV25-1 | TGTGCCAGCAGTGAGGACAGAGTAACTAACGGCTACACCTTC | CASSEDRVTNGYTF
. | TRBJ1-1 | 16 | . | TRBV5-1 | TGCGCCAGCAGCTTGGGATACAAGCCGATGAACACTGAAGCTTTCTTT | CASSLGYKPMNTEAFF
. | TRBJ1-5 | 16 | TRBD1 | TRBV27 | TGTGCCAGCAGTACCAACAGGGGTCGTGGCAATCAGCCCCAGCATTTT | CASSTNRGRGNQPQHF
few | TRBJ2-3 | 14 | . | TRBV6-1 | TGTGCCAGCACCCCGGGGCAGAACACAGATACGCAGTATTTT | CASTPGQNTDTQYF
. | TRBJ2-7 | 13 | . | TRBV6-2/TRBV6-3 | TGTGCCAGCAGTCGGGACGGGGCCTACGAGCAGTACTTC | CASSRDGAYEQYF
few | TRBJ1-2 | 13 | TRBD1 | TRBV19 | TGTGCCAGTACCCTTGGCAGGGGGGAAGGCTACACCTTC | CASTLGRGEGYTF
. | TRBJ1-5 | 14 | TRBD1 | TRBV6-1 | TGTGCCAGCACCACAAGGACAGGGGATCAGCCCCAGCATTTT | CASTTRTGDQPQHF
. | TRBJ1-3 | 16 | TRBD1 | TRBV20-1 | TGCAGTGCCCCGGGACAGGGGCCGAGCTCTGGAAACACCATATATTTT | CSAPGQGPSSGNTIYF
. | TRBJ2-3 | 14 | . | TRBV6-1 | TGTGCCAGCAGTGTTCGACTAGTACTAGATACGCAGTATTTT | CASSVRLVLDTQYF
once | TRBJ1-3 | 15 | . | TRBV7-4 | TGTGCCAGCAGCGTAGGGACAACAAAAGGAAACACCATATATTTT | CASSVGTTKGNTIYF
. | TRBJ1-2 | 12 | . | TRBV6-1 | TGTGCCAGCAATTCCCGGGACTATGGCTACACCTTC | CASNSRDYGYTF
. | TRBJ1-1 | 15 | . | TRBV5-5 | TGTGCCAGCAGCTTGGCCGGGACACCAAACACTGAAGCTTTCTTT | CASSLAGTPNTEAFF
. | TRBJ1-6 | 14 | . | TRBV14 | TGTGCCAGCACCCAGCGACCCGGTTCGACACCCCTCCACTTT | CASTQRPGSTPLHF
few | TRBJ2-5 | 13 | . | TRBV7-2 | TGTGCCAGCAGCTTAGCACAGCAGGAGACCCAGTACTTC | CASSLAQQETQYF
. | TRBJ1-1 | 17 | . | TRBV11-2 | TGTGCCAGCAGCTTCCAGGGAGCTAGCCTCATGAACACTGAAGCTTTCTTT | CASSFQGASLMNTEAFF
few | TRBJ2-3 | 14 | . | TRBV29-1 | TGCAGCGTTGACAGGGCCGGGAGTACAGATACGCAGTATTTT | CSVDRAGSTDTQYF
. | TRBJ1-4 | 11 | . | TRBV20-1 | TGCAGTGCTAGAGGCAAGCAAAAACTGTTTTTT | CSARGKQKLFF
few | TRBJ1-2 | 11 | . | TRBV19 | TGTGCCAGTAGAGTCTTGGGAGGCTACACCTTC | CASRVLGGYTF
few | TRBJ1-2 | 15 | . | TRBV7-6 | TGTGCCAGCAGCTTAGATACAGGTTTCGGCTATGGCTACACCTTC | CASSLDTGFGYGYTF
. | TRBJ1-5 | 15 | . | TRBV19 | TGTGCCAGTAGTATGAAGGGTAGTTACAATCAGCCCCAGCATTTT | CASSMKGSYNQPQHF
. | TRBJ1-5 | 13 | . | TRBV7-9 | TGTGCCAGCAGCCCCACTGAGGATCAGCCCCAGCATTTT | CASSPTEDQPQHF
. | TRBJ2-3 | 14 | . | TRBV20-1 | TGCAGTATAAAAACCGGACTTAGAATAGATACGCAGTATTTT | CSIKTGLRIDTQYF
few | TRBJ1-1 | 15 | TRBD1 | TRBV6-1 | TGTGCCAGCAGTGAAGACAGGGGCGCGATCACTGAAGCTTTCTTT | CASSEDRGAITEAFF
. | TRBJ2-2 | 13 | . | TRBV6-1 | TGTGCCACCGTCGGGGATGCGACCGGGGAGCTGTTTTTT | CATVGDATGELFF
. | TRBJ1-2 | 14 | . | TRBV28 | TGTGCCAGCAGCCCAGGCCAAGCTGGAAATGGCTACACCTTC | CASSPGQAGNGYTF